The subject of this entry is one T cell receptor beta chain. This record comes from a study of immune evolution from preneoplasia to lung adenocarcinoma. Profiling relied on immunoSEQ multiplex PCR, and the TCRdb table lists in-frame clones only, not all of them. The sample contains more than 9,500 clones, over 65% of which appear only once. The V end was cut by 0 bases, the J end by 6 bases, with 10 bases between. The CDR3 contains 14 residues. The germline gives CDR1 SGHTA, CDR2 FQGTGA. What was sequenced was FFPE tissue from an adenomatous hyperplasia lung lesion. The subset here: atypical adenomatous hyperplasia (AAH), lung preneoplasia. The rearrangement links TRBV7-3 to TRBJ2-3; D ambiguous. The origin of this receptor is a person aged 45-69 years with lung adenocarcinoma. The DNA of the CDR3 is TGTGCCAGCAGCTTAACGGCATCCGCCGATACGCAGTATTTT. Protein product: CASSLTASADTQYF.